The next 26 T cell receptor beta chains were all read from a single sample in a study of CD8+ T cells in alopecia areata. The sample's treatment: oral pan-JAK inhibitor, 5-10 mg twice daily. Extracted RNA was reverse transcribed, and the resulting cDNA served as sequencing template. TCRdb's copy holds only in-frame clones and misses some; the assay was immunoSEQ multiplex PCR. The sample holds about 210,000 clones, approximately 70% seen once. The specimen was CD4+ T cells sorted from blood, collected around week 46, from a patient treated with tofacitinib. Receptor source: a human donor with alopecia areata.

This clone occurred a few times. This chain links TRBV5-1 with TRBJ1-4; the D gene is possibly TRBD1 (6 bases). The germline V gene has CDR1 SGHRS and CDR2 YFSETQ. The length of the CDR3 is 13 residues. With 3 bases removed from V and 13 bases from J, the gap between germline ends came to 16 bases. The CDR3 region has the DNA TGCGCCAGCAGCTCCACAGGGAAGGAGGGACTGTTTTTT. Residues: CASSSTGKEGLFF.

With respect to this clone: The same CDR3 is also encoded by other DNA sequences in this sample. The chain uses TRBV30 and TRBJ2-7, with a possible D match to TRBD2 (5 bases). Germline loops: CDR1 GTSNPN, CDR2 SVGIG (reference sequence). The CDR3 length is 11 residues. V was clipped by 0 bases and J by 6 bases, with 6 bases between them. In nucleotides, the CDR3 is TGTGCCTGGAGTGTTGGAGGCGAGCAGTACTTC. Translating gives CAWSVGGEQYF.

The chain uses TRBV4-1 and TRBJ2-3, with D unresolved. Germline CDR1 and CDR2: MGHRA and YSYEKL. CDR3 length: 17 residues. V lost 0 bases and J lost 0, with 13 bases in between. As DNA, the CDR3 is TGCGCCAGCAGCCAAGATGGTGGCGGAAGCAGCACAGATACGCAGTATTTT. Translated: CASSQDGGGSSTDTQYF.

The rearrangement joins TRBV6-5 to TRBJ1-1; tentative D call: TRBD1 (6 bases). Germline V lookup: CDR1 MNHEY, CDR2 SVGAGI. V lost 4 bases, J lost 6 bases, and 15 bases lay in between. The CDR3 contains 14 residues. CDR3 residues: CASSLDRARPEAFF. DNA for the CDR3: TGTGCCAGCAGTTTGGACAGAGCGCGCCCTGAAGCTTTCTTT.

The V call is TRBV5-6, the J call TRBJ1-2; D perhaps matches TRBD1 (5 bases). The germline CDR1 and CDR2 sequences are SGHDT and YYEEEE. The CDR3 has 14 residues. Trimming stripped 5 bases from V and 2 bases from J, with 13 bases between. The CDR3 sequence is CASRDGTVNYGYTF. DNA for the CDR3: TGTGCCAGCAGAGACGGGACGGTCAACTATGGCTACACCTTC.

The CDR3 DNA reads as TGTGCCAGCAGCTCCACGACGACAGCTAACTATGGCTACACCTTC. It encodes CASSSTTTANYGYTF. The chain is built from TRBV9 and TRBJ1-2; tentative D call: TRBD1 (5 bases). Trimming cost V 4 bases and J 0 bases, with 13 bases left between them. Germline V gene lookup returns CDR1 SGDLS and CDR2 YYNGEE. The CDR3 totals 15 residues.

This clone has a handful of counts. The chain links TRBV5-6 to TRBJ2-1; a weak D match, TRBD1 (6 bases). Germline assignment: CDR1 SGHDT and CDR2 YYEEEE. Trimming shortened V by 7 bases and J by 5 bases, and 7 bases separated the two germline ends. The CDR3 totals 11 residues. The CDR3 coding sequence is TGTGCCAGCGGACAGCACAATGAGCAGTTCTTC. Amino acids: CASGQHNEQFF.

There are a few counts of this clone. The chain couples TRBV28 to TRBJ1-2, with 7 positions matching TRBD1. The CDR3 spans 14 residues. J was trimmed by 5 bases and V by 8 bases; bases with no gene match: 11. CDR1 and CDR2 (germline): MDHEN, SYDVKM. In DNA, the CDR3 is TGTGCCAGCGGAAGACCGGGACAGCGATATGGCTACACCTTC. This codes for CASGRPGQRYGYTF.

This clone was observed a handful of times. CDR3 protein: CASNRDSPNSPLHF. Here the CDR3 DNA reads TGTGCCAGCAACAGGGACAGTCCTAATTCACCCCTCCACTTT. The V call is TRBV7-2, the J call TRBJ1-6; 7 bases fit TRBD1. Per germline, CDR1 SGHTA and CDR2 FQGNSA. CDR3 length equals 14 residues. The ends lost 7 bases at V and 6 bases at J; junction bases unmatched: 6.

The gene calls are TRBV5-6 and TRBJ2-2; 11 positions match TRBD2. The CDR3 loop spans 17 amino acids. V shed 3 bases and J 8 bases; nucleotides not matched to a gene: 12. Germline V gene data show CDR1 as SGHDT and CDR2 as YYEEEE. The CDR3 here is CASSSSTSGVVMGELFF. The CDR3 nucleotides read TGTGCCAGCAGCTCGTCGACTAGCGGGGTGGTGATGGGGGAGCTGTTTTTT.

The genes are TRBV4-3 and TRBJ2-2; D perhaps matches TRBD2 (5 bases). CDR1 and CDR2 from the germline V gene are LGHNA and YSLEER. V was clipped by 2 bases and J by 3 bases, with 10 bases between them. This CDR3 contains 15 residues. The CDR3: CASSQILGDTGELFF. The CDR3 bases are TGCGCCAGCAGCCAAATACTAGGTGACACCGGGGAGCTGTTTTTT.

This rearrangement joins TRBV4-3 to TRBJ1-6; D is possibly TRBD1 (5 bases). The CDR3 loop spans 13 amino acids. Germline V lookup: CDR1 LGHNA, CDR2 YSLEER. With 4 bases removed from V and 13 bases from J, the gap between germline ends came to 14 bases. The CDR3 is CASSRVVGDPLHF. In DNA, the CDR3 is TGCGCCAGCAGCCGAGTGGTTGGGGACCCCCTCCACTTT.

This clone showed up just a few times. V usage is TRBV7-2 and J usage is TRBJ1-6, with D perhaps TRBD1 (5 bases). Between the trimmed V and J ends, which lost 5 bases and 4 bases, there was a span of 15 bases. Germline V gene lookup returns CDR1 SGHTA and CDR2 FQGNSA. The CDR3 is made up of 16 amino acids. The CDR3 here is CASSPPGRGYNSPLHF. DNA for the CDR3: TGTGCCAGCAGCCCTCCGGGTAGGGGTTATAATTCACCCCTCCACTTT.

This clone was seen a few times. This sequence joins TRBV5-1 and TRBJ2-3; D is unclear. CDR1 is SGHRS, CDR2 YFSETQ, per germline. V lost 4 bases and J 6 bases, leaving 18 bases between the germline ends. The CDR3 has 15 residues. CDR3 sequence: CASSPRDPTWDTQYF. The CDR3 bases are TGCGCCAGCAGCCCACGTGACCCGACTTGGGATACGCAGTATTTT.

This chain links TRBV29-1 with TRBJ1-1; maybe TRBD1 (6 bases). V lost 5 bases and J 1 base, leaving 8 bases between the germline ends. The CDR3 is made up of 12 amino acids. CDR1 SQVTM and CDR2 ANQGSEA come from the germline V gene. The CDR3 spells CSVPGANTEAFF. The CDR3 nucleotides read TGCAGCGTTCCAGGGGCGAACACTGAAGCTTTCTTT.

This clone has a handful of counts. For the CDR3, the DNA is TGCAGCGTCCAAAGGAGCACAGATACGCAGTATTTT. It translates to CSVQRSTDTQYF. The rearrangement links TRBV29-1 to TRBJ2-3; no clear D. With 6 bases removed from V and 0 bases from J, the gap between germline ends came to 7 bases. Per the germline V gene, CDR1 is SQVTM and CDR2 is ANQGSEA. This CDR3 comprises 12 residues.

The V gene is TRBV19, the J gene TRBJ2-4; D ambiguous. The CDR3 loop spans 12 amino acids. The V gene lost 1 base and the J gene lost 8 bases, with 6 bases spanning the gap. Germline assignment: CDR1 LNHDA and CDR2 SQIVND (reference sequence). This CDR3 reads CASSIVSDIQYF. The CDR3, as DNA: TGTGCCAGTAGTATAGTCAGCGACATTCAGTACTTC.

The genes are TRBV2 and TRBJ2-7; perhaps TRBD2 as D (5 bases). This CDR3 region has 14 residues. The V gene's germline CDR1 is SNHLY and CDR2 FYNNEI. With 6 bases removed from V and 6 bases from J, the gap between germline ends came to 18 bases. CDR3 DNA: TGTGCCAGCAGAAGCGGTAACCCCGCCGGCGAGCAGTACTTC. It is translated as CASRSGNPAGEQYF.

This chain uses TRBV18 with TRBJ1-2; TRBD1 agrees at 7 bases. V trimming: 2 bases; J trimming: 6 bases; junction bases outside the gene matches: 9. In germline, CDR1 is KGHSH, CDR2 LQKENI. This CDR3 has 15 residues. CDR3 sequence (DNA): TGTGCCAGCTCACCAGAAGTCCGACAGGGCCATGGCTACACCTTC. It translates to CASSPEVRQGHGYTF.

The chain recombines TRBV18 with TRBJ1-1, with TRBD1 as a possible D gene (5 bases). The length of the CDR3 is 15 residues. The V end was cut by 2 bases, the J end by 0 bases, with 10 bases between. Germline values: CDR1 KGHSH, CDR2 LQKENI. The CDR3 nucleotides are TGTGCCAGCTCACCAGGGACCCCCATGAACACTGAAGCTTTCTTT. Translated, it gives CASSPGTPMNTEAFF.

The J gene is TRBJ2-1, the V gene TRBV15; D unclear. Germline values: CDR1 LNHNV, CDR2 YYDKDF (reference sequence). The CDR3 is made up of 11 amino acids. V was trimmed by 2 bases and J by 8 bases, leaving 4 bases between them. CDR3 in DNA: TGTGCCACCAGCAGACTAGATGAGCAGTTCTTC. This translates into CATSRLDEQFF.

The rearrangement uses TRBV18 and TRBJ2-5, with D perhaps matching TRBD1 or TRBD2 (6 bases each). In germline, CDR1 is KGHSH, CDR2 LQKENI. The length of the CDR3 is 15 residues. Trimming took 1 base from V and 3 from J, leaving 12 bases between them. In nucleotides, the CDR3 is TGTGCCAGCTCACCACTTGGGGGGCCGGAAGAGACCCAGTACTTC. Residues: CASSPLGGPEETQYF.

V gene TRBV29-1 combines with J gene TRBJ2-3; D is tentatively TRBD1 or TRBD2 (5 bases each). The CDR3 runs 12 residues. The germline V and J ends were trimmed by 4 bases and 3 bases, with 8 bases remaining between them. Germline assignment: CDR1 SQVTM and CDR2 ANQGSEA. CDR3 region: CSVARGTDTQYF. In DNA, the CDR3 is TGCAGCGTTGCGAGGGGAACAGATACGCAGTATTTT.

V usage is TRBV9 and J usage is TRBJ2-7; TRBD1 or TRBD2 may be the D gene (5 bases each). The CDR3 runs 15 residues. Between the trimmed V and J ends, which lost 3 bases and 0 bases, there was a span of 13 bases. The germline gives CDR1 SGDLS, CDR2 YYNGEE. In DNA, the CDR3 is TGTGCCAGCAGCGCTGGGGACCCCGCCTCCTACGAGCAGTACTTC. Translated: CASSAGDPASYEQYF. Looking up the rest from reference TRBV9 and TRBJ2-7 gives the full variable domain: DSGVTQTPKHLITATGQRVTLRCSPRSGDLSVYWYQQSLDQGLQFLIQYYNGEERAKGNILERFSAQQFPDLHSELNLSSLELGDSALYFCASSAGDPASYEQYFGPGTRLTVT.

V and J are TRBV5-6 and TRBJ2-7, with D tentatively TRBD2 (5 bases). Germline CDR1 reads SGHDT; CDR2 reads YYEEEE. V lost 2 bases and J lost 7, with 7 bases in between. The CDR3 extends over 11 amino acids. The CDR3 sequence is CASSLSGEQYF. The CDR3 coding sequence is TGTGCCAGCAGCTTATCGGGAGAGCAGTACTTC.

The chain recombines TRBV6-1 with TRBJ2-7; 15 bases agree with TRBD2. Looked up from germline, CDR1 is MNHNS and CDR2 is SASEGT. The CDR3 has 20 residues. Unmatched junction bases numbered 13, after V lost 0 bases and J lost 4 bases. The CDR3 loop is CASSEARMGLAGGMGYEQYF. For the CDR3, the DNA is TGTGCCAGCAGTGAAGCACGAATGGGACTAGCGGGGGGAATGGGGTACGAGCAGTACTTC.